This T cell receptor (beta chain) was captured in a study of cytomegalovirus exposure and HLA in healthy donors. Remarks on this clone: The antigen is undetermined.

The study, taken as a whole, reports: Follow-up analysis seemed to connect common viral pathogens with several of the most significant clusters identified. A later analysis showed that HLA-associated TCR beta chains had undergone more clonal expansion than equally common others. Indistinguishable V segments such as TRBV6-2 and TRBV6-3 were excluded.

Trimming cost V 6 bases and J 7 bases; bases outside gene matches: 4. This CDR3 comprises 13 residues. The germline CDR1 and CDR2 sequences are MDHEN and SYDVKM. This PCR relied on a set of 60 Vbeta primers and 13 Jbeta primers. As handled by the study authors: Later analysis identified roughly 84 million unique TCR beta chains, about 10 million shared. Produced via immunoSEQ multiplex PCR; TCRdb's table is partial and in-frame only. V and J calls plus clone size are reproduced from that table; the DNA served to infer D and trimming. The profile shows some 140,000 clones, 76% of them singletons. The sequencing sample was made of PBMCs. This clonotype was sampled from a man aged 40-55 years in good health and CMV-seronegative. This chain links TRBV28 with TRBJ1-5; 9 nucleotides match TRBD1. The CDR3 spells CASRLQGAQPQHF. DNA for the CDR3: TGTGCCAGCAGGCTACAGGGGGCCCAGCCCCAGCATTTT.